A single T cell receptor beta chain is shown here with its context. Its antigen remains unidentified. V shed 2 bases, J shed 6 bases, and the junction held 7 bases outside the gene matches. Germline CDR1 is SEHNR and CDR2 is FQNEAQ (reference sequence). CDR3 length equals 15 residues. The PCR had 60 Vbeta and 13 Jbeta primers. Profiling relied on immunoSEQ multiplex PCR, and the TCRdb table lists in-frame clones only, not all of them. The profile shows 200,000 to 250,000 clones, roughly 85% of them singletons. The sample is drawn from a study of cytomegalovirus exposure and HLA in healthy donors. Study-level findings and limits: Later work showed greater clonal expansion in HLA-associated TCR beta chains than in equally common others. In a later analysis, TCR beta V- and J-gene trimming showed a link to a missense DCLRE1C variant. Data from an earlier analysis indicated that most TCR beta V segments were productive either about 90% or about 30% of the time.

Sequencing was done on a sample of PBMCs. V and J are TRBV7-9 and TRBJ2-1, with 7 bases identical to TRBD2. This TCR was recovered from a girl aged 2 to 10 in good health and CMV-seronegative. The DNA of the CDR3 is TGTGCCAGCAGCTTAAGGCGGGAGAGGGCCAATGAGCAGTTCTTC. It translates to CASSLRRERANEQFF.